Each of the 5 T cell receptor beta chains below was sequenced from the same sample in a study of T-cell memory formation after mild COVID-19. TCRdb processed the 5' RACE reads anew with MiXCR; each CDR3 protein has one entry. The sample has approximately 350,000 distinct CDR3 sequences, approximately 15% seen once. The sequenced material came from PBMCs or a T cell subset sorted from them (not recorded which). These receptor sequences come from a man aged 18 to 29 who had mild COVID-19 (a few samples of this study predate the infection). Cell type and time point are not known.

The rearrangement joins TRBV12-3 or TRBV12-4 to TRBJ1-5, with D unresolved. The CDR3 is 15 residues long. The V end was cut by 5 bases, the J end by 2 bases, with 13 bases between. CDR3 DNA: TGTGCCAGCAGTCGCGGGGATTCGGGCAATCAGCCCCAGCATTTT. Translation: CASSRGDSGNQPQHF.

CDR3 sequence reads: CASSLAGASGGGETQYF. CDR3 DNA sequence: TGTGCCAGCAGCTTAGCCGGGGCCAGCGGGGGCGGGGAGACCCAGTACTTC. The rearrangement links TRBV7-2 to TRBJ2-5, with 8 bases that match TRBD2. The ends lost 0 bases at V and 5 bases at J; junction bases unmatched: 11. The CDR3 sequence is 17 residues long. The germline V gene encodes CDR1 SGHTA and CDR2 FQGNSA.

Many counts were recorded for this clonotype. The rearrangement links TRBV5-1 to TRBJ2-5; 15 bases match TRBD2. Looked up from germline, CDR1 is SGHRS and CDR2 is YFSETQ. This CDR3 contains 16 residues. Unmatched junction bases numbered 6, after V lost 4 bases and J lost 5 bases. CDR3 DNA sequence: TGCGCCAGCAGCACCACCGGGACTAGCGGGGGGGAGACCCAGTACTTC. As protein: CASSTTGTSGGETQYF.

The gene calls are TRBV5-1 and TRBJ2-1; 7 nucleotides line up with TRBD1. After removal of 4 bases from V and 0 bases from J, the junction contained 4 bases not matched to a gene. The CDR3 runs to 15 residues. Germline CDR1 reads SGHRS; CDR2 reads YFSETQ. This chain's CDR3 is CASSVNRGSYNEQFF. The CDR3 nucleotides are TGCGCCAGCAGCGTGAACAGGGGCTCCTACAATGAGCAGTTCTTC.

V is TRBV29-1 and J is TRBJ1-1; D gene uncertain. Trimming pared 2 bases from V and 3 bases from J, leaving 7 bases between. The germline V gene encodes CDR1 SQVTM and CDR2 ANQGSEA. The CDR3 covers 12 residues. The CDR3 loop is CSVERTDTEAFF. DNA for the CDR3: TGCAGCGTTGAAAGAACCGACACTGAAGCTTTCTTT.